The rows below give T cell receptor beta chains drawn from one sample of a study of cytomegalovirus exposure and HLA in healthy donors. Assay: immunoSEQ multiplex PCR; the TCRdb copy retains only in-frame clones and omits some. Of 180,000 or so clones in the sample, 75% to 85% were seen once. The sequencing sample was made of PBMCs. These receptor sequences come from a man younger than 30 in good health and CMV-seronegative. Each CDR3 is given with its conserved first and last residue. The order of the fields is clone size, D gene, V gene, J gene, CDR3 protein, CDR3 DNA. A D gene is named only where the DNA matches it firmly. Size is omitted from some rows. Given values are once, few, many or a class for expanded clones.

NA	NA	TRBV4-3	TRBJ1-2	CASSQDLGDGYTF	TGCGCCAGCAGCCAAGATCTCGGAGACGGCTACACCTTC
NA	TRBD2	TRBV7-2	TRBJ2-1	CASSLSPPSGIISYNEQFF	TGTGCCAGCAGCTTATCCCCCCCTAGCGGGATAATCTCCTACAATGAGCAGTTCTTC
NA	NA	TRBV7-9	TRBJ1-4	CASSQTGTTDKLFF	TGTGCCAGCAGCCAAACCGGGACAACGGACAAACTGTTTTTT
NA	NA	TRBV5-6	TRBJ1-6	CASSLGTVDSPLHF	TGTGCCAGCAGCTTGGGGACAGTTGATTCACCCCTCCACTTT
NA	TRBD1	TRBV9	TRBJ2-1	CASSATGGYNEQFF	TGTGCCAGCAGCGCGACAGGGGGCTACAATGAGCAGTTCTTC
once	TRBD1	TRBV29-1	TRBJ2-1	CSVVGQGGNEQFF	TGCAGCGTTGTGGGACAGGGAGGGAATGAGCAGTTCTTC
NA	TRBD2	TRBV4-2	TRBJ2-7	CASSLILAGGVYEQYF	TGTGCCAGCAGCCTAATCCTAGCGGGGGGCGTCTACGAGCAGTACTTC
NA	NA	TRBV6-1	TRBJ1-2	CASSVDVGGGQGYTF	TGTGCCAGCAGTGTGGACGTGGGCGGGGGGCAGGGCTACACCTTC
NA	NA	TRBV6-5	TRBJ1-2	CASSSSRAVSNYGYTF	TGTGCCAGCAGTTCCTCGAGGGCAGTATCTAACTATGGCTACACCTTC
NA	NA	TRBV6-1	TRBJ1-1	CASSKQGTGIEAFF	TGTGCCAGCAGTAAACAGGGCACCGGTATTGAAGCTTTCTTT
once	NA	TRBV6-5	TRBJ2-5	CASRRQGKETQYF	TGTGCCAGCAGACGGCAGGGTAAAGAGACCCAGTACTTC
NA	TRBD1	TRBV5-4	TRBJ1-1	CASSVGTANTEAFF	TGTGCCAGCAGCGTCGGGACAGCGAACACTGAAGCTTTCTTT
NA	TRBD2	TRBV11-3	TRBJ2-1	CASSQGTSGRSYNEQFF	TGTGCCAGCAGCCAAGGGACTAGCGGGAGGTCATACAATGAGCAGTTCTTC
NA	TRBD2	TRBV4-3	TRBJ2-1	CASSQDPSGGASYNEQFF	TGCGCCAGCAGCCAAGACCCTAGCGGGGGGGCGTCCTACAATGAGCAGTTCTTC
NA	TRBD1	TRBV15	TRBJ2-7	CATGDRGGPYEQYF	TGTGCCACTGGTGACAGGGGCGGCCCCTACGAGCAGTACTTC
few	TRBD1	TRBV27	TRBJ2-5	CASSPHGGQRRNKETQYF	TGTGCCAGCAGTCCGCATGGGGGACAGAGAAGGAATAAAGAGACCCAGTACTTC
NA	NA	TRBV30	TRBJ1-2	CAWSVGAPGGYTF	TGTGCCTGGAGTGTAGGGGCTCCAGGCGGCTACACCTTC
NA	NA	TRBV5-8	TRBJ1-5	CASRPRERGNQPQHF	TGTGCCAGCAGACCCAGGGAACGCGGCAATCAGCCCCAGCATTTT
NA	NA	TRBV11-2	TRBJ1-2	CASSWTGSGGYTF	TGTGCCAGCAGCTGGACGGGGAGTGGGGGCTACACCTTC
NA	TRBD2	TRBV4-3	TRBJ2-1	CASSQDWWGLANNEQFF	TGCGCCAGCAGCCAAGATTGGTGGGGACTAGCGAACAATGAGCAGTTCTTC
NA	TRBD2	TRBV7-8	TRBJ2-1	CASSLTSGGAMNEQFF	TGTGCCAGCAGCTTAACTAGCGGGGGGGCTATGAATGAGCAGTTCTTC
NA	TRBD2	TRBV6-1	TRBJ2-5	CASSGLAGFGETQYF	TGTGCCAGCAGCGGACTAGCGGGGTTTGGAGAGACCCAGTACTTC
NA	NA	TRBV6-6	TRBJ2-2	CASSPGSGRGSGELFF	TGTGCCAGCAGTCCCGGGAGCGGGCGGGGTTCCGGGGAGCTGTTTTTT
NA	TRBD2	TRBV6-6	TRBJ2-7	CASRSLAGVHEQYF	TGTGCCAGCAGGTCACTAGCGGGAGTCCACGAGCAGTACTTC
NA	TRBD2	TRBV30	TRBJ2-7	CAWSVLAGNSYEQYF	TGTGCCTGGAGTGTACTAGCGGGGAACTCCTACGAGCAGTACTTC
NA	TRBD1	TRBV30	TRBJ1-5	CAWSRTGQQSNQPQHF	TGTGCCTGGAGTCGTACGGGACAGCAGAGCAATCAGCCCCAGCATTTT
NA	NA	TRBV29-1	TRBJ1-1	CSVEVHIQSFEAFF	TGCAGCGTTGAAGTTCATATACAGTCCTTTGAAGCTTTCTTT
NA	NA	TRBV14	TRBJ2-7	CASSQGRLSWSYEQYF	TGTGCCAGCAGCCAAGGTCGGTTAAGTTGGTCCTACGAGCAGTACTTC
NA	TRBD2	TRBV10-1	TRBJ2-7	CASSGDHTSASYEQYF	TGCGCCAGCAGTGGGGACCACACTAGCGCGTCCTACGAGCAGTACTTC